The rows below give T cell receptor beta chains drawn from one sample of a study of identical twins. TCRdb used MiXCR to reprocess the 5' RACE reads, holding one entry per CDR3 protein. The sample carries about 190,000 distinct CDR3 sequences, approximately 15% recorded once. The same sample was also studied in work on T cells expressing NK-cell markers.

The sample was CD8+ T cells sorted from blood. The source of these receptors is a woman between 18 and 29 years old in good health. Both conserved end residues are part of each CDR3. The D gene is left open where the match is weak. Clone size is not always given. Where it is, it says once, few, many or a class for expanded clones.

d_call	v_call	clone_size	j_call	cdr3_aa	cdr3_nt
-	TRBV6-2/TRBV6-3	few	TRBJ2-1	CASSYSDAYNEQFF	TGTGCCAGCAGTTACTCGGACGCCTACAATGAGCAGTTCTTC
-	TRBV3-1	-	TRBJ2-3	CASSHPSPTGTDTQYF	TGTGCCAGCAGCCATCCTAGCCCAACTGGCACAGATACGCAGTATTTT
TRBD1	TRBV10-2	-	TRBJ2-7	CASSSPGTGFGEQYF	TGCGCCAGCAGCTCACCCGGGACAGGGTTCGGAGAGCAGTACTTC
-	TRBV4-2	-	TRBJ2-7	CASSQGSSRSSYEQYF	TGTGCCAGCAGCCAAGGGTCGAGCAGAAGCTCCTACGAGCAGTACTTC
-	TRBV19	few	TRBJ2-7	CASKGGPELSYEQYF	TGTGCCAGTAAAGGGGGGCCAGAGCTCTCCTACGAGCAGTACTTC
-	TRBV20-1	few	TRBJ2-1	CSARTLDGWVFNEQFF	TGCAGTGCTAGAACGCTGGATGGTTGGGTTTTCAATGAGCAGTTCTTC
-	TRBV12-3/TRBV12-4	few	TRBJ2-2	CASSLLVYGGELFF	TGTGCCAGCAGTTTACTGGTTTACGGCGGGGAGCTGTTTTTT
TRBD1	TRBV20-1	-	TRBJ2-7	CSARTGAYEQYF	TGCAGTGCCAGGACAGGGGCCTACGAGCAGTACTTC
TRBD2	TRBV4-1	-	TRBJ2-7	CASSAGLAGNEQYF	TGCGCCAGCAGCGCGGGACTAGCTGGGAACGAGCAGTACTTC
-	TRBV2	few	TRBJ1-5	CATLAGRNQPQHF	TGTGCCACCTTAGCGGGGAGGAATCAGCCCCAGCATTTT
TRBD2	TRBV5-1	many	TRBJ2-1	CASSSSLAGVPEQFF	TGCGCCAGCAGCTCCTCATTAGCGGGAGTGCCTGAGCAGTTCTTC
-	TRBV4-1	-	TRBJ2-1	CASSAGPGPGSYNEQFF	TGCGCCAGCAGCGCAGGGCCGGGACCAGGCTCCTACAATGAGCAGTTCTTC
TRBD1	TRBV7-8	few	TRBJ1-3	CASSPAGQASGNTIYF	TGTGCCAGCAGCCCGGCGGGACAGGCTTCTGGAAACACCATATATTTT
TRBD1	TRBV5-1	-	TRBJ1-1	CASSPSRTGGVNTEAFF	TGCGCCAGCAGCCCTTCCAGGACAGGGGGAGTGAACACTGAAGCTTTCTTT